These T cell receptor beta chains were read from a single sample in a study of memory CD4+ T cells and cytomegalovirus serostatus. Sequencing was performed with immunoSEQ multiplex PCR; in TCRdb, only in-frame clones are kept and a portion is missing. The sample includes 25,000 to 35,000 clones, 75% to 85% of them seen just once. The sample consisted of memory CD4+ T cells from blood. The receptors were gathered from an adult in good health and CMV-seronegative. The CDR3 runs from the conserved cysteine through the conserved F or W. A D gene is named only where the DNA matches it firmly. Clone size is given for some rows only: seen once, a few or many times, or a class if the clone is expanded.

V gene	D gene	clone size	J gene	CDR3 protein	CDR3 DNA
TRBV5-6	NA	NA	TRBJ1-1	CASSLWGARGTEAFF	TGTGCCAGCAGCTTATGGGGGGCGCGCGGCACTGAAGCTTTCTTT
TRBV20-1	NA	NA	TRBJ2-1	CSAWGDEQFF	TGCAGCGCCTGGGGAGATGAGCAGTTCTTC
TRBV4-1	TRBD2	NA	TRBJ2-1	CASRLAGGPDEQFF	TGCGCCAGCAGGTTAGCGGGGGGGCCGGATGAGCAGTTCTTC
TRBV19	TRBD1	few	TRBJ1-1	CASNEDRAKTEAFF	TGTGCCAGTAATGAGGACAGGGCAAAGACTGAAGCTTTCTTT
TRBV30	NA	few	TRBJ2-1	CAWSVLRYNEQFF	TGTGCCTGGAGTGTCTTGAGGTACAATGAGCAGTTCTTC
TRBV11-2	TRBD1	NA	TRBJ2-7	CASSRQGVTTYEQYF	TGTGCCAGCAGCAGACAGGGAGTAACCACCTACGAGCAGTACTTC
TRBV6-6	TRBD2	few	TRBJ2-7	CASSYSSSGGGYEQYF	TGTGCCAGCAGTTACTCGTCTAGCGGGGGGGGCTACGAGCAGTACTTC
TRBV7-6	NA	NA	TRBJ1-3	CASSLERASSGNTIYF	TGTGCCAGCAGCTTAGAAAGGGCGAGCTCTGGAAACACCATATATTTT
TRBV29-1	NA	few	TRBJ2-7	CSVEDGSYEQYF	TGCAGCGTTGAGGACGGCTCCTACGAGCAGTACTTC
TRBV29-1	TRBD2	NA	TRBJ2-7	CSVGVAGYEQYF	TGCAGCGTTGGAGTAGCGGGGTACGAGCAGTACTTC
TRBV27	NA	NA	TRBJ1-3	CASSFSGDGNTIYF	TGTGCCAGCAGTTTCTCTGGGGACGGAAACACCATATATTTT
TRBV5-1	NA	NA	TRBJ1-1	CASSINPSNTEAFF	TGCGCCAGCAGCATAAACCCCTCGAACACTGAAGCTTTCTTT
TRBV5-1	NA	NA	TRBJ2-7	CASSLDGRGEQYF	TGCGCCAGCAGCTTGGATGGCAGGGGCGAGCAGTACTTC
TRBV18	TRBD1	few	TRBJ1-2	CASSGTGELRYGYTF	TGTGCCAGCTCCGGGACAGGGGAGCTTCGGTATGGCTACACCTTC
TRBV7-2	TRBD2	NA	TRBJ2-1	CASSSRWGGASEQFF	TGTGCCAGCAGCTCGAGGTGGGGGGGAGCATCGGAGCAGTTCTTC
TRBV7-9	NA	few	TRBJ1-2	CASSLEYYGYTF	TGTGCCAGCAGCTTAGAGTACTATGGCTACACCTTC
TRBV5-1	TRBD1	NA	TRBJ2-1	CASSSPGQGGEQFF	TGCGCCAGCAGCTCACCGGGACAGGGGGGTGAGCAGTTCTTC
TRBV6-5	NA	NA	TRBJ2-5	CASSYSGLASETQYF	TGTGCCAGCAGTTACTCAGGGCTAGCCTCAGAGACCCAGTACTTC
TRBV19	TRBD1	NA	TRBJ1-1	CASISDRANTEAFF	TGTGCCAGTATCAGCGACAGGGCGAACACTGAAGCTTTCTTT
TRBV7-9	TRBD2	NA	TRBJ2-5	CASSRTSGGPKAETQYF	TGTGCCAGCAGCCGGACTAGCGGGGGGCCCAAGGCCGAGACCCAGTACTTC
TRBV7-9	NA	once	TRBJ1-2	CASSFNEAPYTF	TGTGCCAGCAGCTTTAATGAGGCTCCTTACACCTTC
TRBV18	NA	NA	TRBJ1-5	CASSPGGGWQPQHF	TGTGCCAGCTCACCGGGAGGGGGTTGGCAGCCCCAGCATTTT
TRBV27	TRBD1	few	TRBJ1-2	CASSLRQGNYGYTF	TGTGCCAGCAGTCTTAGACAGGGTAACTATGGCTACACCTTC
TRBV29-1	NA	NA	TRBJ1-2	CSVSRPEYGYTF	TGCAGCGTTAGCCGCCCCGAATATGGCTACACCTTC
TRBV7-3	NA	NA	TRBJ2-5	CASSLKETQYF	TGTGCCAGCAGCTTAAAAGAGACCCAGTACTTC
TRBV7-8	NA	NA	TRBJ1-1	CASSFFSAKTEAFF	TGTGCCAGCAGCTTTTTCTCGGCGAAAACTGAAGCTTTCTTT
TRBV4-2	NA	few	TRBJ2-1	CASSQGIQSEQFF	TGTGCCAGCAGCCAAGGGATTCAAAGTGAGCAGTTCTTC
TRBV21-1	NA	NA	TRBJ2-7	CASNDRDRAGEQYF	TGTGCCAGCAACGACCGGGACAGGGCAGGCGAGCAGTACTTC
TRBV7-7	NA	NA	TRBJ2-7	CASSLVGEGGYEQYF	TGTGCTAGCAGCTTAGTCGGGGAGGGGGGCTACGAGCAGTACTTC
TRBV6-1	TRBD2	NA	TRBJ2-5	CASSERGASGGAKTQYF	TGTGCCAGCAGTGAAAGGGGGGCTAGCGGGGGGGCAAAGACCCAGTACTTC
TRBV19	TRBD1	NA	TRBJ1-2	CASSMLTGGYGYTF	TGTGCCAGTAGTATGTTGACAGGGGGCTATGGCTACACCTTC
TRBV19	TRBD1	once	TRBJ1-2	CASMPGSGTGGYGYTF	TGTGCCAGTATGCCGGGATCCGGGACAGGGGGGTATGGCTACACCTTC
TRBV30	TRBD1	NA	TRBJ1-4	CAWRSQGVGEKLFF	TGTGCCTGGAGGAGTCAGGGGGTTGGTGAAAAACTGTTTTTT
TRBV7-8	NA	few	TRBJ1-2	CASSLDAGHYGYTF	TGTGCCAGCAGCTTAGACGCAGGGCACTATGGCTACACCTTC
TRBV19	NA	few	TRBJ1-1	CASTLNRDTEAFF	TGTGCCAGTACCCTGAACCGGGACACTGAAGCTTTCTTT
TRBV7-2	NA	NA	TRBJ1-4	CASSLAATVHEKLFF	TGTGCCAGCAGCTTAGCGGCCACAGTTCACGAAAAACTGTTTTTT
TRBV7-2	NA	NA	TRBJ2-2	CASSLVRGPTGELFF	TGTGCCAGCAGCTTAGTGCGGGGTCCCACCGGGGAGCTGTTTTTT
TRBV18	NA	NA	TRBJ1-1	CASSPDSTEAFF	TGTGCCAGCTCACCGGACAGCACTGAAGCTTTCTTT
TRBV12-5	TRBD1	NA	TRBJ2-2	CASGYGQGGDTGELFF	TGTGCTAGTGGATATGGACAGGGGGGGGATACCGGGGAGCTGTTTTTT
TRBV7-9	NA	NA	TRBJ2-2	CASSLLRNTGELFF	TGTGCCAGCAGCTTACTCCGGAACACCGGGGAGCTGTTTTTT
TRBV4-1	NA	NA	TRBJ1-1	CASSQDSVQRYTEAFF	TGCGCCAGCAGCCAAGATTCGGTACAACGCTACACTGAAGCTTTCTTT
TRBV10-3	TRBD1	NA	TRBJ1-1	CAISGVTGASEAFF	TGTGCCATCAGTGGGGTGACAGGGGCAAGTGAAGCTTTCTTT
TRBV5-6	TRBD1	NA	TRBJ2-7	CASSLGRGPEQYF	TGTGCCAGCAGCTTGGGCAGGGGGCCCGAGCAGTACTTC
TRBV18	NA	NA	TRBJ1-5	CASSESQDQPQHF	TGTGCCAGCTCAGAATCTCAGGATCAGCCCCAGCATTTT
TRBV19	NA	NA	TRBJ2-3	CASSRGIGTDTQYF	TGTGCCAGTAGTAGGGGGATCGGCACAGATACGCAGTATTTT
TRBV5-1	TRBD1	few	TRBJ1-1	CASSPALGGGTEAFF	TGCGCCAGCAGCCCTGCGCTAGGGGGCGGCACTGAAGCTTTCTTT
TRBV5-8	NA	NA	TRBJ2-6	CASSLGNSGANVLTF	TGTGCCAGCAGCTTGGGGAACTCTGGGGCCAACGTCCTGACTTTC
TRBV6-1	TRBD2	NA	TRBJ2-5	CASSGAGGLETQYF	TGTGCCAGCAGTGGAGCGGGGGGGCTAGAGACCCAGTACTTC
TRBV9	NA	NA	TRBJ2-5	CASSEQGVETQYF	TGTGCCAGCAGCGAACAGGGTGTAGAGACCCAGTACTTC
TRBV29-1	NA	NA	TRBJ2-7	CSVTLLTSYEQYF	TGCAGCGTTACACTCCTTACCTCCTACGAGCAGTACTTC
TRBV19	NA	NA	TRBJ2-2	CASTPPGKAATGELFF	TGTGCCAGTACCCCACCGGGAAAGGCGGCGACCGGGGAGCTGTTTTTT
TRBV4-1	NA	NA	TRBJ1-5	CASSRDSNQPQHF	TGCGCCAGCAGCCGGGACAGCAATCAGCCCCAGCATTTT
TRBV6-6	NA	NA	TRBJ2-5	CASSYGGGQKETQYF	TGTGCCAGCAGTTACGGCGGGGGACAAAAAGAGACCCAGTACTTC
TRBV5-8	NA	once	TRBJ2-5	CASSLGREFQETQYF	TGTGCCAGCAGCTTGGGGAGGGAATTCCAAGAGACCCAGTACTTC
TRBV14	TRBD2	NA	TRBJ2-3	CASSQGEAGITDTQYF	TGTGCCAGCAGCCAAGGAGAAGCGGGGATCACAGATACGCAGTATTTT
TRBV6-5	TRBD1	NA	TRBJ2-1	CASSYSSRGRFNEQFF	TGTGCCAGCAGTTACTCGAGTAGGGGGCGGTTCAATGAGCAGTTCTTC
TRBV18	TRBD1	NA	TRBJ1-4	CASSPSGQGAEKLFF	TGTGCCAGCTCACCCTCGGGACAGGGGGCTGAAAAACTGTTTTTT